The T cell receptor beta chain described here comes from a study of cytomegalovirus exposure and HLA in healthy donors. PCR amplification relied on 60 Vbeta primers (plus 13 Jbeta primers). The assay was immunoSEQ multiplex PCR, and TCRdb's table has in-frame clones only and misses some. The sample carries roughly 250,000 clones, roughly 81% recorded once. The CDR3 is made up of 16 amino acids. Per germline, CDR1 MDHEN and CDR2 SYDVKM. Germline trimming cut 5 bases from V and 8 bases from J; bases unmatched to any gene: 13. The rearrangement uses TRBV28 and TRBJ2-1; TRBD2 matches at 9 bases. The TCR sequence derives from a woman aged 35 to 49 in good health and CMV-seropositive. Sequencing was done on a sample of PBMCs. DNA of the CDR3: TGTGCCAGCAGTCCCCGGAGTAGCGGGAGTCGGGATGAGCAGTTCTTC. It translates to CASSPRSSGSRDEQFF.